This T cell receptor beta chain is drawn from a study of blood T cell repertoires in COVID-19. Study-wide background: Both acute and convalescent COVID-19 samples were obtained from the United States, Italy and Spain. PBMCs, B-cell-depleted T cells, or T cells provided the cDNA or gDNA that made up the material.

Germline V gene data show CDR1 as MRHNA and CDR2 as SNTAGT. With 0 bases clipped from V and 3 bases from J, the junction kept 2 bases outside the gene matches. The CDR3 is made up of 16 amino acids. Per the study methods: Reference gene primer amplification gave nucleated cell count estimates. Produced via immunoSEQ multiplex PCR; TCRdb's table is partial and in-frame only. The DNA was the basis for D and trimming; V, J and clone size are from that table. This sample has 95,000 to 150,000 clones, with roughly 85% found just once. J is TRBJ2-1 and V is TRBV6-4; 10 nucleotides agree with TRBD2. This TCR was sampled from a man older than 75 with active or convalescent COVID-19. Source material: peripheral blood. The CDR3 here is CASSDSRTSGYNEQFF. The CDR3 bases are TGTGCCAGCAGTGACTCAAGGACTAGCGGCTACAATGAGCAGTTCTTC.